Detailed here is one T cell receptor beta chain. Antigen unknown. This specimen comes from a study of shared clonotypes between healthy human individuals. Study background: A donor's plate count was three for CD4 naive and three for CD4 memory; CD8 naive had two and CD8 memory one.

With 7 bases removed from V and 0 bases from J, the gap between germline ends came to 13 bases. The CDR3 extends over 14 amino acids. Germline CDR1 reads KGHSH; CDR2 reads LQKENI. Study-level results: With a handful of donors compared, roughly 4.9% of naive CD4 clonotypes were shared.

Data came from immunoSEQ multiplex PCR; TCRdb stores just in-frame clones and leaves some out. This table has some 1,100,000 clones, around 78% appearing once. Naive CD45RA+ and memory CD45RA-negative subsets were split from CD4+ cells. The TCR originated in a man younger than 35 in good health. Some clones in this sample may be carry-over from other donors' samples. The V gene is TRBV18, the J gene TRBJ2-7; TRBD2 might be the D (7 bases). Sequenced input: memory CD4+ T cells from PBMCs. Subset: CD45RA-negative fraction. DNA for the CDR3: TGTGCCAGCTGTAGGGGGGGGAGCTCCTACGAGCAGTACTTC. Its protein is CASCRGGSSYEQYF.